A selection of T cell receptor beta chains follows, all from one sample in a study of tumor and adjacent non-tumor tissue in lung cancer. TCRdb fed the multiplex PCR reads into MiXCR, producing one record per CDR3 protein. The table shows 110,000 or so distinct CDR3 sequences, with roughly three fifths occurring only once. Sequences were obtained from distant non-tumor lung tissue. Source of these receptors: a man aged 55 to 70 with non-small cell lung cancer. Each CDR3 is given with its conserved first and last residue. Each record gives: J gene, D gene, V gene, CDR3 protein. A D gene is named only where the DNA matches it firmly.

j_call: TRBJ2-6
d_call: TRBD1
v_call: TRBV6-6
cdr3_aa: CASGWDRAKAGRANVLTF

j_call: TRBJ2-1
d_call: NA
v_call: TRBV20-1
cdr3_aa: CGTRDLAHYNEQLF

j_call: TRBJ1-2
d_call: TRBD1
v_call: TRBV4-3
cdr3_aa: CASSQEGTGGRGYTF

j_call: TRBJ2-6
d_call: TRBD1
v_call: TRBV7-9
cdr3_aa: CAGSFPRGTGANVLTF

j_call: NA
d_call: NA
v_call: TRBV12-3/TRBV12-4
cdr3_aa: CASIQGRVGAYEQFF

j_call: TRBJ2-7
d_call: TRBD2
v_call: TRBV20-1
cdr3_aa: CSATSQSGRYIKEQYF

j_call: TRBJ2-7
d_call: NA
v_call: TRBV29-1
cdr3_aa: CSVDARGHYEQYF

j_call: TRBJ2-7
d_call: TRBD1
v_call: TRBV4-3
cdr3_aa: CASSQLTGAYEQYF

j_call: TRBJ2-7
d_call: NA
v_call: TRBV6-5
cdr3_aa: CAISRTVARSNSYEQYF

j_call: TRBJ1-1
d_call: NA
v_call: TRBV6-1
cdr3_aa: CASSVRGTNTEAFF

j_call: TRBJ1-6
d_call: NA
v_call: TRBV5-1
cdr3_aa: CASMAGLGWNSPFHF

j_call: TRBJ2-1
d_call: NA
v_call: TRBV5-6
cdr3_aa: CASSEAGRAYNEQFF

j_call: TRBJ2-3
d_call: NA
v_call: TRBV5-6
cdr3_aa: CASSHGRGKGRSDTQYF

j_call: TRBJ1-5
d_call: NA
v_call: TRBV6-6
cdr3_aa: CASSYPVDNQPQHF

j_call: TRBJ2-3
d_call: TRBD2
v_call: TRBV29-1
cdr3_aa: CSVGKPSGRADMQYF

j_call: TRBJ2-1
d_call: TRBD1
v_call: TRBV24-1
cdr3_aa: CATSDGGLGQGGYNEQFF

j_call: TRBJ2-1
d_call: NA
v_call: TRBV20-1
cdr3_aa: CSARDLRGFYNEQFF

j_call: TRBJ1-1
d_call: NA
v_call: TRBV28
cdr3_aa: CASSPPQGFYTEALF

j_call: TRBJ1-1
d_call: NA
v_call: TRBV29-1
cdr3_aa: CSVVMDTEAFF

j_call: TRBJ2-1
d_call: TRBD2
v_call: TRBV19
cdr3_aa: CASIIGTVERDLNNEQFF

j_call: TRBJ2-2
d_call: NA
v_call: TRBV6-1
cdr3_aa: CANSEDGGELFF

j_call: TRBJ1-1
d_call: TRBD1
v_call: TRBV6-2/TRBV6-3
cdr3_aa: CASGYRWTPGQGGLKAEAFF

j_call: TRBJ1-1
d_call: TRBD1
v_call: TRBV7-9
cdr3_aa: CVGSGETGTVNTEAFF

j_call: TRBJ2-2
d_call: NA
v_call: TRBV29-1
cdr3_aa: CSVAATGEPFF

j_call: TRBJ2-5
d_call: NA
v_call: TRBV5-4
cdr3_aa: CACIAGQELLQETQYF

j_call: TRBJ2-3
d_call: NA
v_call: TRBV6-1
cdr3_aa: CASSEAAGISTDTQYF

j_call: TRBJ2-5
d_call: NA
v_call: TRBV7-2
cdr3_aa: CASSFLGEETQYF

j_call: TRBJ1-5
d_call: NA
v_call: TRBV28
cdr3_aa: CASSFGLQPQHF

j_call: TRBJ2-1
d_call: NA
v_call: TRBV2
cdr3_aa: CASSEAQSGEQFF

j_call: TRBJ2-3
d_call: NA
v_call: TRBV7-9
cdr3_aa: CASSLRGTGDTQYF

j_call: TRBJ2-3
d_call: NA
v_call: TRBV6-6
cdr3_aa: CASSFGDGGIDTQYF

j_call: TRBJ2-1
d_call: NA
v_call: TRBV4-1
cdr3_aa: CTSSQDGPCDYNEQFF

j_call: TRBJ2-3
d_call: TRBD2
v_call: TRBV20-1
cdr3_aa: CSARGTSGRTDMQYF